This T cell receptor (beta chain) was recovered during a study of blood T cell repertoires in COVID-19. Study-wide context: Some COVID-19 samples were acute and others convalescent; all came from the United States, Italy and Spain.

As handled by the study authors: Nucleated cell counts were estimated from reference gene primer amplification. TCRdb's table, derived via immunoSEQ multiplex PCR, lists solely in-frame clones and lacks some. Clonal size and the V and J genes are those of that table, whereas D and trimming came from the DNA. The sample shows 250,000 to 300,000 clones, about four fifths of them seen only once. This receptor was obtained from a woman aged 55-70 years with active or convalescent COVID-19. The sample comprised peripheral blood.

CDR3 sequence: CASSIHRGRQETQYF. The CDR3 DNA follows: TGTGCCAGTAGTATCCATAGGGGCCGCCAAGAGACCCAGTACTTC. The chain employs TRBV19 and TRBJ2-5; perhaps TRBD1 as D (5 bases). Trimming took 3 bases from V and 1 from J, leaving 12 bases between them. CDR3 length equals 15 residues. Germline V gene data show CDR1 as LNHDA and CDR2 as SQIVND (reference sequence).